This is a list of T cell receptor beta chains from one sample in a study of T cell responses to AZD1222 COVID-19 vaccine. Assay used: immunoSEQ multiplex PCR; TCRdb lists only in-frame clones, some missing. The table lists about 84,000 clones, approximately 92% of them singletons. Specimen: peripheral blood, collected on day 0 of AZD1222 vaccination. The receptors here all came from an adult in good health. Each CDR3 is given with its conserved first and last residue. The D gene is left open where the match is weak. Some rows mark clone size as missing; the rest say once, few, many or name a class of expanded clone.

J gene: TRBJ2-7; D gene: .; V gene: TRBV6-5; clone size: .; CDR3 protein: CASSYNRVREQYF; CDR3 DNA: TGTGCCAGCAGTTACAACAGGGTCCGCGAGCAGTACTTC
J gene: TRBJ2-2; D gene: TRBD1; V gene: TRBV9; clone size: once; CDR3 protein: CASSARTGDTGELFF; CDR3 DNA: TGTGCCAGCAGCGCCCGGACAGGAGACACCGGGGAGCTGTTTTTT
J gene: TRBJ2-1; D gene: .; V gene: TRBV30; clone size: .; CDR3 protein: CAWSASDEQFF; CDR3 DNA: TGTGCCTGGAGTGCTAGCGATGAGCAGTTCTTC
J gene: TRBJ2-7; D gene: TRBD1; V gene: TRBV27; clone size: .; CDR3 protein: CASRIRTGGYEQYF; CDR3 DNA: TGTGCCAGCAGGATCCGGACAGGGGGCTACGAGCAGTACTTC
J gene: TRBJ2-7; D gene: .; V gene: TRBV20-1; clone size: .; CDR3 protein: CSALAWYEQYF; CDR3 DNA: TGCAGTGCTCTGGCTTGGTACGAGCAGTACTTC
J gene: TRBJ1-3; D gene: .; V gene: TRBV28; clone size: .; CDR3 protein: CASRLSGNTIYF; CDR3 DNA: TGTGCCAGCAGACTCTCCGGAAACACCATATATTTT
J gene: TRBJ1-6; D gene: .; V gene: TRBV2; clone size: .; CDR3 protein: CASRAQGSSPLHF; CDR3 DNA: TGTGCCAGCCGGGCGCAGGGTAGTTCACCCCTCCACTTT
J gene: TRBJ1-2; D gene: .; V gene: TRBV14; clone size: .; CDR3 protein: CASSRAGVYGYTF; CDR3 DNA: TGTGCCAGCAGCCGAGCGGGGGTCTATGGCTACACCTTC
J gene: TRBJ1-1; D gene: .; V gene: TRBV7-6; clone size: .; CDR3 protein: CASSYSRGSITEAFF; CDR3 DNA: TGTGCCAGCAGCTACAGCCGGGGGAGCATCACTGAAGCTTTCTTT
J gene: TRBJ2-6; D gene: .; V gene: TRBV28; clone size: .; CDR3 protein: CASSFPEIPGANVLTF; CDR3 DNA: TGTGCCAGCAGTTTCCCTGAGATCCCTGGGGCCAACGTCCTGACTTTC
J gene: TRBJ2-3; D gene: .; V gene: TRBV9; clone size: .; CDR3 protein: CASSVGGATSDTQYF; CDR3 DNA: TGTGCCAGCAGCGTAGGAGGAGCGACCTCGGATACGCAGTATTTT
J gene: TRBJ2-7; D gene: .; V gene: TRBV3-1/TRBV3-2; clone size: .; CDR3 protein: CASSQGTGYEQYF; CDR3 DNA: TGTGCCAGCAGCCAAGGGACTGGCTACGAGCAGTACTTC
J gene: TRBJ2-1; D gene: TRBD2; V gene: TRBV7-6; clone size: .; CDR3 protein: CASSLSPAGAYNEQFF; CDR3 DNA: TGTGCCAGCAGCTTAAGTCCAGCGGGGGCCTACAATGAGCAGTTCTTC
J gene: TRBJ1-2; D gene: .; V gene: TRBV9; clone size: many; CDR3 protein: CASSVGQEFYGYTF; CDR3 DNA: TGTGCCAGCAGCGTAGGACAGGAATTCTATGGCTACACCTTC
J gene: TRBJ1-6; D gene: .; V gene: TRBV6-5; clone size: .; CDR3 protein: CASSYSARGDSPLHF; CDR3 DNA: TGTGCCAGCAGTTACTCGGCCAGGGGAGACTCACCCCTCCACTTT
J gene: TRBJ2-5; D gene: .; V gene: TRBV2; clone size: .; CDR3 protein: CASARGSQETQYF; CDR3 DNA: TGTGCCAGCGCGAGAGGGTCCCAAGAGACCCAGTACTTC
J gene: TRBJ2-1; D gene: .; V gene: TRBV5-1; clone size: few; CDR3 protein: CASSLGESDNEQFF; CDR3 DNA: TGCGCCAGCAGCTTGGGGGAATCCGACAATGAGCAGTTCTTC
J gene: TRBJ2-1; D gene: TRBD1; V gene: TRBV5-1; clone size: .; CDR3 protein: CASSPGTGRNEQFF; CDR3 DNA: TGCGCCAGCAGCCCCGGGACAGGGCGTAATGAGCAGTTCTTC
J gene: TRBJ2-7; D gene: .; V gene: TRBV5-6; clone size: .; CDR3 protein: CASSLSSYEQYF; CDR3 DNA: TGTGCCAGCAGCCTGAGCTCCTACGAGCAGTACTTC
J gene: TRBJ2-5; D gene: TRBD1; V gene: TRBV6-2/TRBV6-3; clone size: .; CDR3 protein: CASSYDGQGPFETQYF; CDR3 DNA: TGTGCCAGCAGTTACGACGGACAGGGACCCTTCGAGACCCAGTACTTC
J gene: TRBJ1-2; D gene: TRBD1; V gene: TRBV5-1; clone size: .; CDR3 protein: CASSLAVGTGLGYTF; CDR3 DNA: TGCGCCAGCAGCTTGGCCGTCGGGACAGGGCTCGGCTACACCTTC
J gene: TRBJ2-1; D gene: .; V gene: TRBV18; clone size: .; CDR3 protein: CASSPPGFVQAHNEQFF; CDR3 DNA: TGTGCCAGCTCACCACCGGGATTTGTACAGGCCCACAATGAGCAGTTCTTC
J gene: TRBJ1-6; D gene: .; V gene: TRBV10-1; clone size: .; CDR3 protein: CASRGPAGSPLHF; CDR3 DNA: TGCGCCAGCCGCGGGCCAGCGGGATCACCCCTCCACTTT
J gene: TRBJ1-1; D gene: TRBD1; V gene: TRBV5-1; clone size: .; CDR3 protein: CASSPGTGGAGTEAFF; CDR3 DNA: TGCGCCAGCAGCCCCGGGACAGGGGGCGCTGGAACTGAAGCTTTCTTT
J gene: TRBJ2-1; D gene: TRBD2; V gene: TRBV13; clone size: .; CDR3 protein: CASSLGLAGVGNEQFF; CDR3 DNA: TGTGCCAGCAGCTTGGGACTAGCGGGAGTCGGCAATGAGCAGTTCTTC
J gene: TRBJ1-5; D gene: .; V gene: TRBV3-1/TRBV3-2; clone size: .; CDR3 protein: CASSRGSSNQPQHF; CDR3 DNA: TGTGCCAGCAGCCGAGGTAGTAGCAATCAGCCCCAGCATTTT
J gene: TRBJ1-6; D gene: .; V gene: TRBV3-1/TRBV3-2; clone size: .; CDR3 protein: CASSLMGAGNSPLHF; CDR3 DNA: TGTGCCAGCAGCCTGATGGGGGCAGGGAATTCACCCCTCCACTTT
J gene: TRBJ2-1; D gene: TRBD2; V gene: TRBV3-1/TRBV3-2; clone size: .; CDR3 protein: CASSPGTSGRVYNEQFF; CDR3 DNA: TGTGCCAGCAGCCCAGGGACTAGCGGGAGGGTCTACAATGAGCAGTTCTTC
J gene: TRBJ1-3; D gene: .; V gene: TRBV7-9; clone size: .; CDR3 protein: CASSLLSGASGNTIYF; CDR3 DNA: TGTGCCAGCAGCTTACTGTCAGGGGCCTCGGGAAACACCATATATTTT
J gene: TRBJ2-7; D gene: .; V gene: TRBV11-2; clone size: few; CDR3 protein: CASSLGVEVSYEQYF; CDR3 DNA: TGTGCCAGCAGCTTAGGGGTGGAGGTCTCCTACGAGCAGTACTTC
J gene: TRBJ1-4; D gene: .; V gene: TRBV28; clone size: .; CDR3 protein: CASSPYRDPNEKLFF; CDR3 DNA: TGTGCCAGCAGTCCCTACAGGGATCCTAATGAAAAACTGTTTTTT
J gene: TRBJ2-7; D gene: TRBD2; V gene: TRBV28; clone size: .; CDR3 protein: CASRDIPGAGVKTYEQYF; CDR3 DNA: TGTGCCAGCAGGGACATACCTGGAGCGGGAGTCAAAACCTACGAGCAGTACTTC
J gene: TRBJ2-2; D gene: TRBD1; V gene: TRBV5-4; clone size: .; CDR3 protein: CASSRDSAGELFF; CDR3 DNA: TGTGCCAGCAGCCGGGACAGTGCCGGGGAGCTGTTTTTT
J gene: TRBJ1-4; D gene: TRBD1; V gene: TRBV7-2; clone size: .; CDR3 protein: CASSLAGVGGDSNEKLFF; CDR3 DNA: TGTGCCAGCAGCTTAGCAGGGGTAGGGGGCGATAGTAATGAAAAACTGTTTTTT
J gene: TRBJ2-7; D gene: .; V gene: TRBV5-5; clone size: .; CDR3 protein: CASSSPGYIDDREQYF; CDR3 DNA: TGTGCCAGCAGCTCACCGGGCTATATCGATGATAGAGAGCAGTACTTC
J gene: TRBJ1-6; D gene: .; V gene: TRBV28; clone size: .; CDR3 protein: CASSSLRPQGSPLHF; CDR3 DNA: TGTGCCAGCAGTTCTTTAAGGCCCCAGGGGTCACCCCTCCACTTT
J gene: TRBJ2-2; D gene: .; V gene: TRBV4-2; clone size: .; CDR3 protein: CASSQDGPGTGELFF; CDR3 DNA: TGTGCCAGCAGCCAAGATGGGCCGGGAACCGGGGAGCTGTTTTTT
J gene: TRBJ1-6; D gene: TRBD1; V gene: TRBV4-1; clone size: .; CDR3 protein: CASSQAGQANSPLHF; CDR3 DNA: TGCGCCAGCAGCCAAGCGGGACAGGCGAATTCACCCCTCCACTTT
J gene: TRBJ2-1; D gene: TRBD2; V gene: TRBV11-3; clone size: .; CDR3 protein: CASSLDGSLAGGQFF; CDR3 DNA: TGTGCCAGCAGCTTAGACGGATCTCTAGCGGGAGGCCAGTTCTTC
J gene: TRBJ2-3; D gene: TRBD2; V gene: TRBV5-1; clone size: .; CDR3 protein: CASSSGTSEDTQYF; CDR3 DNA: TGCGCCAGCAGCTCCGGGACTAGCGAGGATACGCAGTATTTT
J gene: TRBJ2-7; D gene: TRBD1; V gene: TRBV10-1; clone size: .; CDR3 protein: CASSEVTGASYEQYF; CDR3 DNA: TGCGCCAGCAGTGAAGTGACAGGGGCTTCCTACGAGCAGTACTTC
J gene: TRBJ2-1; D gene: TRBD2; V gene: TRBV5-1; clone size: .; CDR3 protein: CASSLDGELLAEQFF; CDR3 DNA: TGCGCCAGCAGCTTGGATGGAGAGCTACTAGCGGAACAGTTCTTC
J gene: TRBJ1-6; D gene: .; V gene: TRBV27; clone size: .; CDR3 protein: CASSLKGGNSPLHF; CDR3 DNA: TGTGCCAGCAGTTTAAAAGGGGGAAATTCACCCCTCCACTTT
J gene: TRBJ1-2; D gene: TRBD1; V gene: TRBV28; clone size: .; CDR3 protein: CASSQGQINYGYTF; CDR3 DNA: TGTGCCAGCAGTCAGGGACAGATTAACTATGGCTACACCTTC
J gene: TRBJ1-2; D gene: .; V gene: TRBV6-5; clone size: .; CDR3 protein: CASSFNSLANYGYTF; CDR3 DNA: TGTGCCAGCAGTTTCAACTCCCTAGCTAACTATGGCTACACCTTC